The rows below give T cell receptor beta chains drawn from one sample of a study of OX40 agonist ivuxolimab in advanced cancers. Using immunoSEQ multiplex PCR, the repertoire was profiled, and TCRdb retains in-frame clones only, with some absent. Of roughly 49,000 clones listed, more than 85% were seen once; the top ten hold 52%. Material: CD4+ or CD8+ T cells sorted from blood, obtained in a trial of the OX40 agonist ivuxolimab. Receptor source: an adult with an advanced solid tumor such as melanoma, head and neck, liver or kidney cancer. The CDR3 runs from the conserved cysteine through the conserved F or W. The D gene is left open where the match is weak. A clone size is listed for some rows: how often the clone was seen (once, few, many), or a class if it is expanded.

J | V | D | size | CDR3 | DNA
TRBJ2-7 | TRBV6-1 | TRBD2 | . | CASSGTSGRTEQYF | TGTGCCAGCAGTGGAACTAGCGGGAGGACCGAGCAGTACTTC
TRBJ2-1 | TRBV23-1 | . | . | CASSPPRAYNEQFF | TGCGCCAGCAGTCCCCCCCGAGCCTACAATGAGCAGTTCTTC
TRBJ2-7 | TRBV30 | TRBD2 | . | CAWTTSVYSYEQYF | TGTGCCTGGACTACTAGCGTTTACTCCTACGAGCAGTACTTC
TRBJ1-2 | TRBV28 | . | . | CASSHRQMVGYTF | TGTGCCAGCAGTCACCGACAGATGGTGGGCTACACCTTC
TRBJ1-6 | TRBV4-1 | . | few | CASSQDSPYNSPLHF | TGCGCCAGCAGCCAAGACTCCCCCTATAATTCACCCCTCCACTTT
TRBJ2-7 | TRBV7-9 | TRBD2 | . | CASTREGTSGTEQYF | TGTGCCAGCACTCGCGAGGGGACTAGCGGTACCGAGCAGTACTTC
TRBJ2-7 | TRBV4-1 | . | . | CASSHPGQPSYEQYF | TGCGCCAGCAGCCACCCGGGACAACCCTCCTACGAGCAGTACTTC
TRBJ1-2 | TRBV2 | . | few | CASSVQSYGYTF | TGTGCCAGCAGCGTACAGAGCTATGGCTACACCTTC
TRBJ1-2 | TRBV5-6 | TRBD1 | . | CASSLTGGYTF | TGTGCCAGCAGCCTGACAGGGGGCTACACCTTC
TRBJ2-7 | TRBV29-1 | TRBD1 | . | CSGRTGASYEQYF | TGCAGCGGAAGGACAGGGGCCTCCTACGAGCAGTACTTC
TRBJ2-5 | TRBV4-3 | . | . | CASSPRGLGSETQYF | TGCGCCAGCAGCCCCCGCGGATTGGGATCGGAGACCCAGTACTTC
TRBJ2-1 | TRBV7-3 | TRBD1 | . | CASSSTGTVINEQFF | TGTGCCAGCTCGTCGACCGGGACAGTTATTAATGAGCAGTTCTTC
TRBJ2-3 | TRBV7-2 | . | . | CASSLGWGLSTDTQYF | TGTGCCAGCAGCTTAGGATGGGGCCTTAGCACAGATACGCAGTATTTT
TRBJ1-1 | TRBV4-2 | . | . | CASSRETGTTSTEAFF | TGTGCCAGCAGCCGAGAGACCGGGACAACGTCCACTGAAGCTTTCTTT
TRBJ2-7 | TRBV11-2 | . | once | CASSLNPGQGIGYEQYF | TGTGCCAGCAGCTTGAACCCGGGGCAGGGGATTGGGTACGAGCAGTACTTC
TRBJ1-1 | TRBV6-1 | . | . | CASSVERGNTEAFF | TGTGCCAGCAGTGTTGAAAGGGGTAACACTGAAGCTTTCTTT
TRBJ2-1 | TRBV11-2 | . | . | CASSFGPSGQYNEQFF | TGTGCCAGCAGCTTTGGCCCTAGCGGACAGTACAATGAGCAGTTCTTC
TRBJ2-7 | TRBV2 | . | . | CASVSGGGSYEQYF | TGTGCCAGCGTCTCAGGGGGGGGTTCCTACGAGCAGTACTTC
TRBJ1-1 | TRBV4-1 | TRBD1 | . | CASSRFHRGGTEAFF | TGCGCCAGCAGTCGATTCCACAGGGGAGGGACTGAAGCTTTCTTT
TRBJ2-7 | TRBV7-9 | TRBD1 | . | CASSTGTGNYEQYF | TGTGCCAGCAGCACCGGGACAGGCAACTACGAGCAGTACTTC